These T cell receptor beta chains were read from a single sample in a study of blood T cell repertoires in COVID-19. Sequencing was performed with immunoSEQ multiplex PCR; in TCRdb, only in-frame clones are kept and a portion is missing. The sample carries some 100,000 clones, approximately 81% recorded once. Sequenced input: peripheral blood. Receptor source: a man in his sixties with acute or convalescent COVID-19. Both conserved end residues are part of each CDR3. D genes are given only for firm matches. Part of the rows lack a size; the others show once, few, many or a class for expanded clones.

D,size,V,J,DNA,CDR3
-,-,TRBV5-6,TRBJ1-6,TGTGCCAGCAGCTTGGAATACGGTTCCCGCTCACCCCTCCACTTT,CASSLEYGSRSPLHF
-,-,TRBV3-1/TRBV3-2,TRBJ1-1,TGTGCCAGCAGCTCCAAGTCCCAGGTGAACACTGAAGCTTTCTTT,CASSSKSQVNTEAFF
-,-,TRBV27,TRBJ1-5,TGTGCCAGCAGTAAACAGGGTTTCGGTCAGCCCCAGCATTTT,CASSKQGFGQPQHF
-,-,TRBV7-2,TRBJ2-3,TGTGCCAGCAGCTTCGGACTGGCTACAGATACGCAGTATTTT,CASSFGLATDTQYF
-,once,TRBV15,TRBJ1-5,TGTGCCACCAGCGGGCACGGTTCAGGGAATAGCAATCAGCCCCAGCATTTT,CATSGHGSGNSNQPQHF
-,-,TRBV6-2/TRBV6-3,TRBJ2-3,TGTGCCAGCAGTTATTTAGGGGGGGCGGCAGATACGCAGTATTTT,CASSYLGGAADTQYF
TRBD2,-,TRBV7-2,TRBJ2-7,TGTGCCAGCAGAAGCATCGGGACTAGCGGGAGTAGACAGTACTTC,CASRSIGTSGSRQYF
TRBD2,-,TRBV7-2,TRBJ2-7,TGTGCCAGCAGTGGTACAAAGCGGGACGGGCAGTACTTC,CASSGTKRDGQYF
TRBD2,-,TRBV5-4,TRBJ2-5,TGTGCCAGCAGCCCCGGACTAGCGGGGAAGGGGGTAGAGACCCAGTACTTC,CASSPGLAGKGVETQYF
TRBD1,-,TRBV30,TRBJ1-2,TGTGCCTGGAGTGTTAGACAGGGATCCTATGGCTACACCTTC,CAWSVRQGSYGYTF
TRBD1,-,TRBV7-2,TRBJ2-1,TGTGCCAGCAGCTTAGTTGGCGGACAGGGAAATGAGCAGTTCTTC,CASSLVGGQGNEQFF
-,few,TRBV27,TRBJ2-1,TGTGCCAGCAGTTTACGGGTTAGCTCCTACAATGAGCAGTTCTTC,CASSLRVSSYNEQFF
TRBD2,few,TRBV11-2,TRBJ2-3,TGTGCCAGCAGCTCGAGAAGCGGGGGCTCAGATACGCAGTATTTT,CASSSRSGGSDTQYF
TRBD1,-,TRBV4-1,TRBJ2-2,TGCGCCAGCAGCCGACAGGGGTTCACCGGGGAGCTGTTTTTT,CASSRQGFTGELFF
TRBD1,once,TRBV24-1,TRBJ2-5,TGTGCCACCAGTGCCTCAGGGGGTAACGGAGAGACCCAGTACTTC,CATSASGGNGETQYF
TRBD2,-,TRBV14,TRBJ2-7,TGTGCCAGCAGCCAAGGACTAGCGGGGACCTACGAGCAGTACTTC,CASSQGLAGTYEQYF
-,-,TRBV6-5,TRBJ2-7,TGTGCCAGCAGTTCCCCGGGAACGACGGTCGCCTACGAGCAGTACTTC,CASSSPGTTVAYEQYF
TRBD2,-,TRBV27,TRBJ2-1,TGTGCCAGCAGTTTACAACCGTCTAGCGGAAACTCCTACAATGAGCAGTTCTTC,CASSLQPSSGNSYNEQFF
-,-,TRBV6-1,TRBJ2-5,TGTGCCAGCAGTGGTAACATCCGGGGGGCGCAAGAGACCCAGTACTTC,CASSGNIRGAQETQYF
TRBD1,-,TRBV28,TRBJ2-3,TGTGCCAGCAGTCTCCGGACAGGACTGGGTGTAACAGATACGCAGTATTTT,CASSLRTGLGVTDTQYF
-,-,TRBV2,TRBJ1-5,TGTGCCAGCAGTGAATTTTTGCCGGGTAATCAGCCCCAGCATTTT,CASSEFLPGNQPQHF
TRBD1,-,TRBV7-2,TRBJ1-2,TGTGCCAGCAGCCCCGACAGGGGAGCTAACTATGGCTACACCTTC,CASSPDRGANYGYTF
-,-,TRBV28,TRBJ2-4,TGTGCCAGCAGTCTAACGACGGGACATGGGAACATTCAGTACTTC,CASSLTTGHGNIQYF
-,-,TRBV19,TRBJ2-3,TGTGCCAGTAGTAATAGCGGAGGATACGATACGCAGTATTTT,CASSNSGGYDTQYF
TRBD1,-,TRBV6-5,TRBJ2-5,TGTGCCAGCAGCCCAGTGGGACAGGGGAGGGAGACCCAGTACTTC,CASSPVGQGRETQYF
-,-,TRBV25-1,TRBJ2-2,TGTGCCAGCAGTGATGGGTGGGAGCTGGACACCGGGGAGCTGTTTTTT,CASSDGWELDTGELFF
-,-,TRBV24-1,TRBJ2-7,TGTGCCACCAGTGATCCGTACTCCTACGAGCAGTACTTC,CATSDPYSYEQYF
TRBD2,-,TRBV2,TRBJ2-7,TGTGCCAGCAGTGAAGTAGCGGGGTACGAGCAGTACTTC,CASSEVAGYEQYF
TRBD2,-,TRBV30,TRBJ2-5,TGTGCCTGGAGTGTATCCAGCGGGGGGGCCCGATTCCAAGAGACCCAGTACTTC,CAWSVSSGGARFQETQYF
-,-,TRBV18,TRBJ1-1,TGTGCCAGCTCACCGAGGGATGACACTGAAGCTTTCTTT,CASSPRDDTEAFF
-,-,TRBV19,TRBJ1-5,TGTGCCAGTAGTATAGTACAGACCAATCAGCCCCAGCATTTT,CASSIVQTNQPQHF
-,-,TRBV10-3,TRBJ2-1,TGTGCCATCAGTGAGTCGGCAAATGAGCAGTTCTTC,CAISESANEQFF
TRBD2,-,TRBV24-1,TRBJ2-3,TGTGCCACCAGTGACTCCGGGACTAGCGGGACGACAGATACGCAGTATTTT,CATSDSGTSGTTDTQYF
TRBD2,-,TRBV10-3,TRBJ2-2,TGTGCCACAACACATAGCGGGAGAGGGAAGAACACCGGGGAGCTGTTTTTT,CATTHSGRGKNTGELFF
-,once,TRBV11-2,TRBJ2-1,TGTGCCAGCAGCCAAAGGAGCAATGAGCAGTTCTTC,CASSQRSNEQFF
TRBD1,-,TRBV19,TRBJ2-7,TGTGCCAGTTCGGACAGGACCTACGAGCAGTACTTC,CASSDRTYEQYF
-,-,TRBV15,TRBJ1-2,TGTGCCACCAGCAGTTTACCCAGGGGCCTCGGATCCTATGGCTACACCTTC,CATSSLPRGLGSYGYTF
TRBD1,-,TRBV9,TRBJ2-7,TGTGCCAGCAGCGCAGGGGGACAGGGGTACGAGCAGTACTTC,CASSAGGQGYEQYF
-,-,TRBV3-1/TRBV3-2,TRBJ1-2,TGTGCCAGCAGCCAATACAGATATGGCTACACCTTC,CASSQYRYGYTF
-,-,TRBV5-1,TRBJ1-6,TGCGCCAGCAGCTTGGCCCCCCAAGGCGGAGCCGGATCCTATAATTCACCCCTCCACTTT,CASSLAPQGGAGSYNSPLHF
TRBD1,once,TRBV5-1,TRBJ1-6,TGCGCCAGCACCCTCGGGACAGGGGATAATTCACCCCTCCACTTT,CASTLGTGDNSPLHF
TRBD2,-,TRBV27,TRBJ2-7,TGTGCCAGCAGTTTGCTTCCTAGCGGGATCATCTACGAGCAGTACTTC,CASSLLPSGIIYEQYF
-,-,TRBV2,TRBJ2-7,TGTGCCAGCAGGAGGGACATGTCCTACGAGCAGTACTTC,CASRRDMSYEQYF
-,-,TRBV28,TRBJ2-7,TGTGCCAGCAGTTTTTCTGCGGGGCGGAGAGGGGAGCAGTACTTC,CASSFSAGRRGEQYF
-,-,TRBV3-1/TRBV3-2,TRBJ1-5,TGTGCCAGCAGCCAAGACAGGGGTGGGGTTATGCCCCAGCATTTT,CASSQDRGGVMPQHF
-,-,TRBV7-9,TRBJ2-7,TGTGCCAGCAGCTCGGTGGTCCTGGAGCAGTACTTC,CASSSVVLEQYF
-,-,TRBV7-2,TRBJ2-3,TGTGCCAGCAGCTTTCAGGCACAGGGAAGCACAGATACGCAGTATTTT,CASSFQAQGSTDTQYF
TRBD1,many,TRBV27,TRBJ2-7,TGTGCCAGCAGTTCGCGGACAGGGGGTCCCTACGAGCAGTACTTC,CASSSRTGGPYEQYF
TRBD2,-,TRBV7-3,TRBJ2-7,TGTGCCAGCAGCCCGACTAGCGGGAGCTCCTACGAGCAGTACTTC,CASSPTSGSSYEQYF
-,-,TRBV5-4,TRBJ1-1,TGTGCCAGCAGCTTGGGAGGGAGTGGGAACACTGAAGCTTTCTTT,CASSLGGSGNTEAFF
-,-,TRBV18,TRBJ1-1,TGTGCCAGCTCACCTCCGGGGATCTTGGGCGCTGAAGCTTTCTTT,CASSPPGILGAEAFF
-,-,TRBV11-2,TRBJ2-5,TGTGCCAGCAGCTCTCAGAGGGAGACCCAGTACTTC,CASSSQRETQYF
TRBD2,few,TRBV7-6,TRBJ2-1,TGTGCCAGCAGCTTAGCGCGACTAGCGGGAGTGGGCTCCTACAATGAGCAGTTCTTC,CASSLARLAGVGSYNEQFF
-,-,TRBV9,TRBJ1-5,TGTGCCAGCAGCGTTGGGGGCGGGAATCAGCCCCAGCATTTT,CASSVGGGNQPQHF
TRBD2,once,TRBV11-2,TRBJ2-4,TGTGCCAGCAGCTTAGGGTGGGAGCGGGGGATAGCCAAAAACATTCAGTACTTC,CASSLGWERGIAKNIQYF
-,-,TRBV6-2/TRBV6-3,TRBJ1-2,TGTGCCAGCAGTAGACAGACCTATGGCTACACCTTC,CASSRQTYGYTF
TRBD1,-,TRBV18,TRBJ1-3,TGTGCCAGCTCACCCTGGGACAGACCCTCTGGAAACACCATATATTTT,CASSPWDRPSGNTIYF
TRBD2,-,TRBV27,TRBJ2-7,TGTGCCAGCAGGCTAGCGGCGAGTCCCCACGAGCAGTACTTC,CASRLAASPHEQYF
TRBD1,-,TRBV12-5,TRBJ2-7,TGTGCTAGTGGTTTGACAGGGGGCTACGAGCAGTACTTC,CASGLTGGYEQYF
-,-,TRBV10-3,TRBJ2-5,TGTGCCATCAAGGGATTGGGGAGCATGGAGACCCAGTACTTC,CAIKGLGSMETQYF